The following is a TCR beta chain sequence with its context. These data belong to a study of cytomegalovirus exposure and HLA in healthy donors. 13 Jbeta primers and 60 Vbeta primers were used for the PCR. The protocol was immunoSEQ multiplex PCR, while the TCRdb copy is restricted to in-frame clones and leaves out a portion. This sample has around 200,000 clones, with over 70% found just once. The source is a woman aged 60-70 years in good health and CMV-seropositive. Sequenced: PBMCs.

The CDR3 nucleotides are TGCGCCAGCAGCCGGACCGGGACTAGCAATGATGAGCAGTTCTTC. Translating it yields CASSRTGTSNDEQFF. This chain links TRBV5-1 with TRBJ2-1; 9 bases agree with TRBD2. V was pared by 4 bases and J by 8 bases, with 10 bases of the junction left unmatched. The CDR3 is 15 amino acids. Germline CDR1 SGHRS, CDR2 YFSETQ.